Listed here are 10 T cell receptor beta chains from one sample, sequenced in a study of vaccination effects on CD4 cells after COVID-19. The antigens these receptors bind are not known. Culturing for more than 9 days preceded CD4+ T cell isolation. Sequenced by immunoSEQ multiplex PCR; TCRdb stores in-frame clones only, minus some. The table shows tens of thousands of clones, with approximately 70% occurring only once. Sequenced here: CD4+ T cells from PBMCs cultured without peptide, sampled before COVID-19 vaccination. The receptors derive from a human donor who had a prior SARS-CoV-2 infection.

The chain recombines TRBV4-1 with TRBJ2-7; D might be TRBD2 (5 bases). The CDR3 has 15 amino acids. V lost 0 bases and J lost 2, with 11 bases in between. CDR1 is MGHRA and CDR2 is YSYEKL in the germline V gene. This CDR3 is CASSQDRTGTYEQYF. The CDR3 nucleotides read TGCGCCAGCAGCCAAGACCGGACGGGAACCTACGAGCAGTACTTC.

The chain couples TRBV11-3 to TRBJ2-5; TRBD2 matches at 7 bases. CDR3 size: 13 residues. The V gene's germline CDR1 is SGHNT and CDR2 YENEEA. The ends lost 3 bases at V and 6 bases at J; junction bases unmatched: 4. In nucleotides, the CDR3 is TGTGCCAGCAGCTTGGGGGACTACCAGACCCAGTACTTC. Protein sequence: CASSLGDYQTQYF.

This chain connects TRBV11-3 to TRBJ2-7, with a tentative D call TRBD2 (5 bases). This CDR3 has 14 residues. Germline V gene data show CDR1 as SGHNT and CDR2 as YENEEA. V lost 1 base to trimming and J lost 0 bases, with 7 bases between them. CDR3: CASSLVGASYEQYF. The CDR3 bases are TGTGCCAGCAGCTTAGTGGGAGCCTCCTACGAGCAGTACTTC.

The V call is TRBV19, the J call TRBJ1-4, with 8 bases aligning to TRBD1. The CDR3 runs 17 residues. The V gene end was trimmed by 5 bases and the J gene end by 4 bases; junction bases not matched to a gene: 12. Germline V gene data show CDR1 as LNHDA and CDR2 as SQIVND (reference sequence). The CDR3: CASSRSTGEIFNEKLFF. The CDR3 region has the DNA TGTGCCAGTAGTCGCTCGACAGGGGAAATCTTTAATGAAAAACTGTTTTTT.

The chain uses TRBV9 and TRBJ2-3; D call uncertain. Germline CDR1 reads SGDLS; CDR2 reads YYNGEE. V was trimmed by 0 bases and J by 0 bases, leaving 11 bases between them. The CDR3 covers 16 residues. The DNA for the CDR3 is TGTGCCAGCAGCGTAGATGCCCCTCCTAGCACAGATACGCAGTATTTT. Its translation is CASSVDAPPSTDTQYF. Full variable domain (rest looked up from reference TRBV9 and TRBJ2-3): DSGVTQTPKHLITATGQRVTLRCSPRSGDLSVYWYQQSLDQGLQFLIQYYNGEERAKGNILERFSAQQFPDLHSELNLSSLELGDSALYFCASSVDAPPSTDTQYFGPGTRLTVL.

The chain uses TRBV6-6 and TRBJ2-3; 7 nucleotides line up with TRBD2. Germline CDR1 is MNHNY and CDR2 is SVGAGI (reference sequence). The CDR3 extends over 16 amino acids. Germline trimming cut 5 bases from V and 3 bases from J; bases unmatched to any gene: 11. CDR3: CASSGRMGGWTDTQYF. CDR3 in DNA: TGTGCCAGCAGTGGGCGGATGGGGGGGTGGACAGATACGCAGTATTTT.

The V and J genes are TRBV3-1 (or the pseudogene TRBV3-2) and TRBJ2-2, with TRBD2 as a possible D gene (5 bases). The CDR3 runs to 13 residues. Trimming stripped 4 bases from V and 13 bases from J, with 16 bases between. Germline loops: CDR1 LGHDT, CDR2 YNNKEL (reference sequence). CDR3 in amino acids: CASSPERAGWLFF. The CDR3 DNA reads as TGTGCCAGCAGCCCTGAGAGGGCCGGATGGCTGTTTTTT.

The CDR3 DNA reads TGTGCCAGCAGTTCGGGACTAGCGGGAGGGAGGGGGTTCCAAGAGACCCAGTACTTC. This gives the protein CASSSGLAGGRGFQETQYF. The chain couples TRBV6-2 or TRBV6-3 to TRBJ2-5; 16 bases are a match to TRBD2. J gave up 1 base and V 4 bases, and 9 bases lay outside the gene matches. The germline V gene has CDR1 MNHEY and CDR2 SVGEGT. The CDR3 is 19 amino acids.

J is TRBJ2-2 and V is TRBV5-1; D might be TRBD1 (6 bases). Trimming pared 4 bases from V and 7 bases from J, leaving 17 bases between. Germline values: CDR1 SGHRS, CDR2 YFSETQ. This CDR3 has 15 residues. The CDR3 here is CASSPQGSVGGELFF. The DNA of the CDR3 is TGCGCCAGCAGCCCACAGGGTTCGGTAGGCGGGGAGCTGTTTTTT.

The rearrangement links TRBV6-5 to TRBJ1-4, with D unresolved. The V and J ends lost 0 bases and 6 bases respectively, with 11 bases between them. The length of the CDR3 is 15 residues. Germline values: CDR1 MNHEY, CDR2 SVGAGI. CDR3 protein: CASSYSRTGHEKLFF. The CDR3 coding sequence is TGTGCCAGCAGTTACTCGCGGACCGGGCATGAAAAACTGTTTTTT.